The rows below give T cell receptor beta chains drawn from one sample of a study of T cell responses to AZD1222 COVID-19 vaccine. Some clones are missing from TCRdb's copy, which holds only in-frame ones; the method was immunoSEQ multiplex PCR. The repertoire consists of fewer than 150,000 clones, with around 90% occurring once and the leading ten covering around 5%. Sequenced here: peripheral blood, sampled 28 days after the second AZD1222 dose. The receptors stem from an adult who received the AZD1222 COVID-19 vaccine. The CDR3 runs from the conserved cysteine through the conserved F or W.

v_call: TRBV11-3
j_call: TRBJ2-2
cdr3_aa: CASSLGGTGELFF

v_call: TRBV15
j_call: TRBJ2-7
cdr3_aa: CATSLHYEQYF

v_call: TRBV5-6
j_call: TRBJ1-6
cdr3_aa: CASSPDGSYNSPLHF

v_call: TRBV6-5
j_call: TRBJ2-7
cdr3_aa: CASSYSGGQPLNEQYF

v_call: TRBV27
j_call: TRBJ2-1
cdr3_aa: CASGEAKEQFF

v_call: TRBV19
j_call: TRBJ1-3
cdr3_aa: CATGRGQGTSGNTIYF

v_call: TRBV6-5
j_call: TRBJ1-4
cdr3_aa: CASSYSSREKLFF

v_call: TRBV12-3/TRBV12-4
j_call: TRBJ1-5
cdr3_aa: CASTPQWNQPQHF

v_call: TRBV21-1
j_call: TRBJ2-3
cdr3_aa: CASSKGLVPGGTDTQYF

v_call: TRBV3-1/TRBV3-2
j_call: TRBJ1-1
cdr3_aa: CASSQGIGQGRPEAFF

v_call: TRBV5-1
j_call: TRBJ1-2
cdr3_aa: CASNLGGSDGYTF

v_call: TRBV19
j_call: TRBJ1-1
cdr3_aa: CASSGGISFVGEAFF

v_call: TRBV28
j_call: TRBJ2-7
cdr3_aa: CASSSTNYEQYF

v_call: TRBV19
j_call: TRBJ2-3
cdr3_aa: CASSILSGTDTQYF

v_call: TRBV28
j_call: TRBJ2-1
cdr3_aa: CASGPSGRRNEQFF

v_call: TRBV7-9
j_call: TRBJ1-4
cdr3_aa: CASSLRQGNEKLFF

v_call: TRBV19
j_call: TRBJ2-7
cdr3_aa: CATHYEQYF

v_call: TRBV14
j_call: TRBJ2-1
cdr3_aa: CASSLRRAGGYNEQFF

v_call: TRBV3-1/TRBV3-2
j_call: TRBJ2-3
cdr3_aa: CASSQTQVDTQYF

v_call: TRBV18
j_call: TRBJ1-2
cdr3_aa: CASSPGTPYGYTF

v_call: TRBV28
j_call: TRBJ2-1
cdr3_aa: CASSLRDGRVYNEQFF

v_call: TRBV3-1/TRBV3-2
j_call: TRBJ1-1
cdr3_aa: CASSSGQPVTEAFF

v_call: TRBV27
j_call: TRBJ2-7
cdr3_aa: CASSPKSSYEQYF

v_call: TRBV30
j_call: TRBJ1-2
cdr3_aa: CAWRKDSYGYTF

v_call: TRBV7-6
j_call: TRBJ2-2
cdr3_aa: CASSLVGVPDTGELFF

v_call: TRBV4-2
j_call: TRBJ2-7
cdr3_aa: CASSPRSLAEQYF

v_call: TRBV2
j_call: TRBJ1-5
cdr3_aa: CASSEAPVYSNQPQHF

v_call: TRBV5-1
j_call: TRBJ1-2
cdr3_aa: CASSLGGANYGYTF

v_call: TRBV2
j_call: TRBJ1-6
cdr3_aa: CASSEAGTGNSPLHF

v_call: TRBV5-1
j_call: TRBJ2-5
cdr3_aa: CASSLATGPQETQYF

v_call: TRBV7-8
j_call: TRBJ2-7
cdr3_aa: CASSFHYEQYF

v_call: TRBV9
j_call: TRBJ1-3
cdr3_aa: CASSPQGAGNTIYF